This T cell receptor (beta chain) emerged from a study of technical replicates of blood from several donors. Generated by immunoSEQ multiplex PCR, the TCRdb table keeps only in-frame clones and is missing some. The sample shows roughly 93,000 clones, under 97% of them seen only once. The CDR3 spans 11 residues. Germline CDR1 SQVTM, CDR2 ANQGSEA. V gave up 4 bases and J gave up 8 bases, with 11 bases separating them. What was sequenced was T cells isolated from PBMCs. This receptor was identified in a human donor in good health. The chain joins TRBV29-1 to TRBJ1-2; D gene unclear. The CDR3 protein is CSVGEGQGYTF. DNA of the CDR3: TGCAGCGTTGGGGAGGGTCAGGGCTACACCTTC.